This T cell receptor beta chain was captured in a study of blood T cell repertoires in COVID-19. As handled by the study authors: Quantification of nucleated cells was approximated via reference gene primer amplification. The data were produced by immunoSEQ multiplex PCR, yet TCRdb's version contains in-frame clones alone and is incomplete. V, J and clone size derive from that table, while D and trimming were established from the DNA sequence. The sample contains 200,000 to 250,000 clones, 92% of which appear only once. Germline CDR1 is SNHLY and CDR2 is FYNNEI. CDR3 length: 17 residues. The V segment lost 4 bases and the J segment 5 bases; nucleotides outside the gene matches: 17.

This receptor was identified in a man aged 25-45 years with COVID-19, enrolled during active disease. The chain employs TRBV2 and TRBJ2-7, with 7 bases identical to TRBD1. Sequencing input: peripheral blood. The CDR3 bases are TGTGCCAGCAGTGGACGACAGGGTAGGGCATACGGAAACGAGCAGTACTTC. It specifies CASSGRQGRAYGNEQYF.